A selection of T cell receptor beta chains follows, all from one sample in a study of OX40 agonist ivuxolimab in advanced cancers. Here immunoSEQ multiplex PCR was the method, and the copy in TCRdb shows in-frame clones only, minus some. The sample lists tens of thousands of clones, 79% seen once, with roughly 10% in the top ten. The source material was CD4+ or CD8+ T cells sorted from blood, sampled in a trial of the OX40 agonist ivuxolimab. The receptors originated from an adult with an advanced solid tumor such as melanoma, head and neck, liver or kidney cancer. The CDR3 runs from the conserved cysteine through the conserved F or W. D genes are given only for firm matches. The listing skips clone size in some rows; elsewhere it reads once, few, many or a size class.

>TRBD2|TRBV19|14|.|TRBJ2-5
TGTGCCAGTAGTATACAGGCGGGAGTCGGGACCCAGTACTTC
CASSIQAGVGTQYF
>TRBD2|TRBV5-1|14|.|TRBJ2-3
TGCGCCAGCAGCTCCGGGACTAGGTCAGATACGCAGTATTTT
CASSSGTRSDTQYF
>TRBD1|TRBV7-6|15|.|TRBJ2-7
TGTGCCAGCAGCCCTTGGACAGGACAGGGGTACGAGCAGTACTTC
CASSPWTGQGYEQYF
>TRBD1|TRBV27|16|.|TRBJ1-2
TGTGCCAGCAGTTCGCTACTGGGACAGGGCCACTATGGCTACACCTTC
CASSSLLGQGHYGYTF
>TRBD2|TRBV15|16|.|TRBJ2-7
TGTGCCACCAGCAGAGCTAAGACTAGCGGGAAGAACGAGCAGTACTTC
CATSRAKTSGKNEQYF
>TRBD2|TRBV6-6|15|.|TRBJ2-3
TGTGCCAGCAGCCGACTAGCGGGAAGCACAGATACGCAGTATTTT
CASSRLAGSTDTQYF
>.|TRBV29-1|11|.|TRBJ2-7
TGCAGCGTGGTAGCGAGGTACGAGCAGTACTTC
CSVVARYEQYF
>TRBD1|TRBV4-2|15|.|TRBJ1-2
TGTGCCAGCAGCCCGGGACAGGCGACAAACTATGGCTACACCTTC
CASSPGQATNYGYTF
>TRBD1|TRBV7-2|16|.|TRBJ1-2
TGTGCCAGCAGCATAAGGACAGGGACAGCTAACTATGGCTACACCTTC
CASSIRTGTANYGYTF
>.|TRBV20-1|11|.|TRBJ1-4
TGCAGTCCGAGAACTAATGAAAAACTGTTTTTT
CSPRTNEKLFF
>.|TRBV7-2|15|.|TRBJ2-2
TGTGCCAGCAGCTTAATGGGCAGAAACACCGGGGAGCTGTTTTTT
CASSLMGRNTGELFF
>.|TRBV11-2|14|.|TRBJ2-5
TGTGCCAGCAGCTTAGATTTGGCGGTGGAGACCCAGTACTTC
CASSLDLAVETQYF
>.|TRBV9|13|few|TRBJ2-3
TGTGCCAGCAGCCCTCAATGGGGGGATACGCAGTATTTT
CASSPQWGDTQYF
>.|TRBV5-1|13|.|TRBJ2-7
TGCGCCAGCAGAATCCAATTCCCCTACGAGCAGTACTTC
CASRIQFPYEQYF
>TRBD2|TRBV28|14|.|TRBJ2-1
TGTGCCAGCAGTTTAAGCGGGAGTGTCGATGAGCAGTTCTTC
CASSLSGSVDEQFF
>TRBD2|TRBV27|14|once|TRBJ2-3
TGTGCCAGCAGCCCTTGGGAGGGCCACGATACGCAGTATTTT
CASSPWEGHDTQYF
>TRBD1|TRBV6-5|14|.|TRBJ1-1
TGTGCCAGCAGTGCGGACAGGGTAGGAACTGAAGCTTTCTTT
CASSADRVGTEAFF
>TRBD2|TRBV18|18|once|TRBJ2-6
TGTGCCAGCTCACCTCCGGGACTAGAAGGGTCTGGGGCCAACGTCCTGACTTTC
CASSPPGLEGSGANVLTF
>.|TRBV9|14|.|TRBJ2-2
TGTGCCAGCAGCGTAGAGCGGTGGACCGGGGAGCTGTTTTTT
CASSVERWTGELFF
>.|TRBV5-1|13|.|TRBJ2-1
TGCGCCAGCAGCTTGGTGGGCCTCAATGAGCAGTTCTTC
CASSLVGLNEQFF
>.|TRBV7-9|14|few|TRBJ1-1
TGTGCCAGCAGCTTAGCTGGGGGTAACACTGAAGCTTTCTTT
CASSLAGGNTEAFF
>.|TRBV4-1|15|.|TRBJ2-2
TGCGCCAGCAGCCAAGGACAGACCTACACCGGGGAGCTGTTTTTT
CASSQGQTYTGELFF
>.|TRBV6-5|13|.|TRBJ1-1
TGTGCCAGCAGTGAACAGGGGAACACTGAAGCTTTCTTT
CASSEQGNTEAFF
>.|TRBV27|14|few|TRBJ2-6
TGTGCCAGCAGCAAATTCTCTGGGGCCAACGTCCTGACTTTC
CASSKFSGANVLTF
>.|TRBV27|14|.|TRBJ2-2
TGTGCCAGCAGAACTTATGGGCTGGACGGGGAGCTGTTTTTT
CASRTYGLDGELFF
>.|TRBV2|13|many|TRBJ2-7
TGTGCCCGCAGCACACCGAGCTCCTACGAGCAGTACTTC
CARSTPSSYEQYF
>.|TRBV6-4|14|.|TRBJ2-2
TGTGCCAGCAGTGATAATTGGCTCACCGGGGAGCTGTTTTTT
CASSDNWLTGELFF
>.|TRBV7-2|12|.|TRBJ1-1
TGTGCCAGCAGCTTCGGATTGAATGAAGCTTTCTTT
CASSFGLNEAFF
>.|TRBV7-2|13|.|TRBJ1-5
TGTGCCAGCAGCCAAGAGGCGGAACAGCCCCAGCATTTT
CASSQEAEQPQHF
>TRBD1|TRBV18|14|.|TRBJ1-4
TGTGCCAGCTCAACAACAGGGGTTAATGAAAAACTGTTTTTT
CASSTTGVNEKLFF
>.|TRBV6-5|15|.|TRBJ1-3
TGTGCCAGCACCAGACGAGAGGAGACTGGAAACACCATATATTTT
CASTRREETGNTIYF
>.|TRBV4-3|18|.|TRBJ1-6
TGCGCCAGCAGCCAAGATCCTCGTGCCGGGGTGATGGGTTCACCCCTCCACTTT
CASSQDPRAGVMGSPLHF
>.|TRBV10-3|12|.|TRBJ2-3
TGTGCCATCAGTGAGGGCCCTAATACGCAGTATTTT
CAISEGPNTQYF
>.|TRBV6-5|14|.|TRBJ1-1
TGTGCCAGCAGTTACTTCGACAGGAACACTGAAGCTTTCTTT
CASSYFDRNTEAFF
>.|TRBV28|10|.|TRBJ2-3
TGTGCCAGCAGTTTAAATACGCAGTATTTT
CASSLNTQYF
>.|TRBV5-6|14|.|TRBJ2-7
TGTGCCAGCAGCTTCCTGGGGGAGACCTACGAGCAGTACTTC
CASSFLGETYEQYF
>.|TRBV21-1|15|.|TRBJ2-3
TGTGCCAGCAGCAAAGAGGGGGGGCCCACAGATACGCAGTATTTT
CASSKEGGPTDTQYF
>.|TRBV5-1|14|.|TRBJ2-5
TGCGCCAGCAGCCATACTGACAGACAAGAGACCCAGTACTTC
CASSHTDRQETQYF
>TRBD2|TRBV7-2|18|.|TRBJ2-5
TGTGCCAGCAGCTTAGGCTTACAAGGACTAGCGGAACAAGAGACCCAGTACTTC
CASSLGLQGLAEQETQYF
>.|TRBV19|14|.|TRBJ2-3
TGTGCCAGTACAAGGGGATCTAGCACAGATACGCAGTATTTT
CASTRGSSTDTQYF
>TRBD2|TRBV28|21|.|TRBJ2-7
TGTGCCAGCAGTTTAGGGACCCCCGGGACTAGCGGGAGGGCGTCCTCCTACGAGCAGTACTTC
CASSLGTPGTSGRASSYEQYF
>.|TRBV20-1|11|.|TRBJ2-1
TGCAGTGCTCCAAAGGTTAATGAGCAGTTCTTC
CSAPKVNEQFF